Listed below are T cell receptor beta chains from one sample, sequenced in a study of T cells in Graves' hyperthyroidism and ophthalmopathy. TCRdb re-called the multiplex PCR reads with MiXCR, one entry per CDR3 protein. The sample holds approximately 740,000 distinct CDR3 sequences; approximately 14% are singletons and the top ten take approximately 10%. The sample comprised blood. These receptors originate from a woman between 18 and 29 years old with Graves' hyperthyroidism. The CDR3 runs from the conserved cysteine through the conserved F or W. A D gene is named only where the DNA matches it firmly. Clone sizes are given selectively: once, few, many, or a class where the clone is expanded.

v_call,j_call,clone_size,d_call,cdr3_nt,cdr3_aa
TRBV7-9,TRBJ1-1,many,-,TGTGCCAGCAGCTTAGCGCCCGGGTACACTGAAGCTTTCTTT,CASSLAPGYTEAFF
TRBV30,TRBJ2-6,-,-,TGTGCCTGGAATCGGGTTAAAAGCTCTGGGGCCAACGTCCTGACTTTC,CAWNRVKSSGANVLTF
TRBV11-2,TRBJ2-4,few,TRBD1,TGTGCCAGCAGCTGGGACAGTACCCTACTAGCCAAAAACATTCAGTACTTC,CASSWDSTLLAKNIQYF
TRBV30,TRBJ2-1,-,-,TGTGCCTGGAGCAACCTTTTACCGGTGGCCTACAATGAGCAGTTCTTC,CAWSNLLPVAYNEQFF
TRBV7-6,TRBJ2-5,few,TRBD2,TGTGCCAGCAGCGACCCAGAAGCGGGAGGGCGGTGGGAAGAGACCCAGTACTTC,CASSDPEAGGRWEETQYF
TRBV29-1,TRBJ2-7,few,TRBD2,TGCAGCGTTTTCGCGGGAGGTCGCTCCTACGAGCAGTACTTC,CSVFAGGRSYEQYF
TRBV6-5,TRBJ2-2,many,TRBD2,TGTGCCAGCAGTTACTCTCTAGCGGGAGGGAAGGGCGGGGAGCTGTTTTTT,CASSYSLAGGKGGELFF
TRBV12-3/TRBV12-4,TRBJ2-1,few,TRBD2,TGTGCCAGCAGTTTATTGGGGGGGGCCTACAATGAGCAGTTCTTC,CASSLLGGAYNEQFF
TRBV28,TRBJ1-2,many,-,TGTGCCAGCAGTCGTATGCCGGCAGGCTCCTATGGCTACACCTTC,CASSRMPAGSYGYTF
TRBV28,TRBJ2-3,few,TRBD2,TGTGCCAGCAGTTTAGGAGGGAGGGCCAAAGATACGCAGTATTTT,CASSLGGRAKDTQYF
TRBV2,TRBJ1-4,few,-,TGTGCCAGCAGTGAAGCTGCCATGGGGGCGATTTCTAATGAAAAACTGTTTTTT,CASSEAAMGAISNEKLFF
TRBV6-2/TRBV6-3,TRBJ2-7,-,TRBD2,TGTGCCAGCAGTCCCATCGTTGGCCTAGCGGGGGGCTACGAGCAGTACTTC,CASSPIVGLAGGYEQYF
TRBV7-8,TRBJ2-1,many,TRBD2,TGTGCCAGCAGCCCCGCCGGGGACTATTACAATGAGCAGTTCTTC,CASSPAGDYYNEQFF
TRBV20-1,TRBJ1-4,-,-,TGCAGTGCTAGACAGACCCCCCTAACTAATGAAAAACTGTTTTTT,CSARQTPLTNEKLFF
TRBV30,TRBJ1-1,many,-,TGTGCCTGGAGTCTGCGTCTGACTGAAGCTTTCTTT,CAWSLRLTEAFF
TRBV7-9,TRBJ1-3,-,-,TGTGCCAGCACCTCTGTAACAGGTCCCTCTGGAAACACCATATATTTT,CASTSVTGPSGNTIYF
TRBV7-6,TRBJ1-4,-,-,TGTGCCAGCAGCTTAGCGGTGGGGCCCGATAATGAAAAACTGTTTTTT,CASSLAVGPDNEKLFF
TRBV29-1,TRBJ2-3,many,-,TGCAGCGTTGAGTTGGTGGGAGGCCGCCTTACGCAGTATTTT,CSVELVGGRLTQYF
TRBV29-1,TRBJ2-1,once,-,TGCAGCGCCTGGGGGGTGTCCGCACAGAGTGAGCAGTTCTTC,CSAWGVSAQSEQFF
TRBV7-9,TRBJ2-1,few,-,TGTGCCAGCAGCTACTCAGGGGCGGTTGAGCAGTTCTTC,CASSYSGAVEQFF
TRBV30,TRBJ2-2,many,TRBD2,TGTGCCTGGGAGCGGGAGTGGAACACCGGGGAGCTGTTTTTT,CAWEREWNTGELFF
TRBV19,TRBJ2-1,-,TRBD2,TGTGCCAGTAGTGGACTAGCGGGAATTGAGCAGTTCTTC,CASSGLAGIEQFF
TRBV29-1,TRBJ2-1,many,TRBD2,TGCAGCGTCGTACTAGCGGGAGGTTACAATGAGCAGTTCTTC,CSVVLAGGYNEQFF
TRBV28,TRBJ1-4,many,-,TGTGCCAGCAGTACAGGAGACGCAACTAATGAAAAACTGTTTTTT,CASSTGDATNEKLFF
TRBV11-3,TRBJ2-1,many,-,TGTGCCAGCAGCTTAGTGAGTAGGAGCTCCTACAATGAGCAGTTCTTC,CASSLVSRSSYNEQFF
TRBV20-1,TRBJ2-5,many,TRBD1,TGCAGTGCTAGAACGGGACAGGGGGGCCAAGAGACCCAGTACTTC,CSARTGQGGQETQYF
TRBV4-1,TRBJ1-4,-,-,TGCGCCAGCAGCCGCCTACCCGGGCAGACTAATGAAAAACTGTTTTTT,CASSRLPGQTNEKLFF
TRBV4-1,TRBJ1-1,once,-,TGCGCCAGCAGCCAAGTTGTATCCAGCGGGAGTGGGGCTTTCTTT,CASSQVVSSGSGAFF
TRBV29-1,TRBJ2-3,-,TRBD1,TGCAGCGCACCCGGGACAGGAACAGATACGCAGTATTTT,CSAPGTGTDTQYF